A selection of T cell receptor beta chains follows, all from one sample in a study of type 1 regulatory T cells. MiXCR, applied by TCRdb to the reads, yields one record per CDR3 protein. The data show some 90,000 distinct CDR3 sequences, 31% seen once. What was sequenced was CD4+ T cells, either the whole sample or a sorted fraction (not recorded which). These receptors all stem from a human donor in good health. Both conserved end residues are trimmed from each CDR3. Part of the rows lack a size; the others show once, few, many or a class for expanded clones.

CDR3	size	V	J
ASSQVRGGELF	.	TRBV14	TRBJ2-2
ASSLKGGSRATGQF	few	TRBV7-3	TRBJ2-1
SARPGLVTGELF	.	TRBV20-1	TRBJ2-2
ASSLNSGSRHTQY	.	TRBV27	TRBJ2-3
ASRLGGTQY	.	TRBV11-2	TRBJ2-3
ASSLLSGGPDTQY	few	TRBV3-1	TRBJ2-3
ASSQDSYTGELF	few	TRBV2	TRBJ2-2
ASSESGTGETRELF	.	TRBV19	TRBJ2-2
ASTPGVTSSGANVLT	once	TRBV30	TRBJ2-6
SARFSQGAYGYT	few	TRBV20-1	TRBJ1-2
ASSSLSPDSGNTIY	.	TRBV7-2	TRBJ1-3